These 3 T cell receptor beta chains were all obtained from the same sample, sequenced in a study of T cells in Graves' hyperthyroidism and ophthalmopathy. RNA transcripts were the template for amplifying TCR beta CDR3 regions. A set of HTBI primers served as the primers for a first-round RT-PCR of the TCR CDR3. Using its own MiXCR run on the multiplex PCR reads, TCRdb lists one record per CDR3 protein. This sample carries fewer than 700,000 distinct CDR3 sequences, 16% of them seen once, and the ten largest clones take approximately 3.9%. Sequences were obtained from blood. These receptors all stem from a woman in her 30s with Graves' hyperthyroidism.

This clonotype was detected only a few times. The J gene is TRBJ1-5, the V gene TRBV20-1; no reliable D call. The CDR3 covers 17 residues. The ends were cut back, 0 bases at V and 4 bases at J, with 19 bases in the middle. Germline values: CDR1 DFQATT, CDR2 SNEGSKA (reference sequence). The CDR3 DNA follows: TGCAGTGCTAGAGATCCCGGTTTCGGAGGGATTAATCAGCCCCAGCATTTT. Translation: CSARDPGFGGINQPQHF.

The genes are TRBV2 and TRBJ2-3, with D perhaps being TRBD1 or TRBD2 (5 bases each). The germline V gene has CDR1 SNHLY and CDR2 FYNNEI. V lost 6 bases, J lost 2 bases, and 12 bases lay in between. The CDR3 is 14 amino acids. CDR3 residues: CASRDWGFTDTQYF. The CDR3 DNA reads as TGTGCCAGCAGGGACTGGGGCTTCACAGATACGCAGTATTTT.

There are many counts of this clonotype. J is TRBJ1-6 and V is TRBV7-3, with 9 positions matching TRBD1. V shed 6 bases and J 14 bases; nucleotides not matched to a gene: 11. The CDR3 covers 14 residues. Germline lookup yields CDR1 SGHTA and CDR2 FQGTGA. CDR3 amino acids: CASSATGGISTLHF. For the CDR3, the DNA is TGTGCCAGCAGTGCCACAGGGGGCATTTCGACCCTCCACTTT.